The entry below describes one TCR beta chain. This entry belongs to a study of blood T cell repertoires in COVID-19. Study overall: Sample material is recorded as cDNA or gDNA derived from T cells, B-cell-depleted T cells, or PBMCs.

Some clones are missing from TCRdb's copy, which holds only in-frame ones; the method was immunoSEQ multiplex PCR. The profile shows some 250,000 clones, about three quarters of them singletons. There are 16 residues in the CDR3. The V gene's germline CDR1 is MNHGY and CDR2 SVAAGI. V shed 10 bases and J shed 0 bases, with 21 bases lying between them. Sequenced input: peripheral blood. This receptor was taken from a woman over 75 with acute or convalescent COVID-19. The J gene is TRBJ1-1, the V gene TRBV6-9, with TRBD1 as a possible D gene (5 bases). DNA for the CDR3: TGTGCCACCCCCCTGGAGTTCAGGACAATGAACACTGAAGCTTTCTTT. Its translation is CATPLEFRTMNTEAFF.